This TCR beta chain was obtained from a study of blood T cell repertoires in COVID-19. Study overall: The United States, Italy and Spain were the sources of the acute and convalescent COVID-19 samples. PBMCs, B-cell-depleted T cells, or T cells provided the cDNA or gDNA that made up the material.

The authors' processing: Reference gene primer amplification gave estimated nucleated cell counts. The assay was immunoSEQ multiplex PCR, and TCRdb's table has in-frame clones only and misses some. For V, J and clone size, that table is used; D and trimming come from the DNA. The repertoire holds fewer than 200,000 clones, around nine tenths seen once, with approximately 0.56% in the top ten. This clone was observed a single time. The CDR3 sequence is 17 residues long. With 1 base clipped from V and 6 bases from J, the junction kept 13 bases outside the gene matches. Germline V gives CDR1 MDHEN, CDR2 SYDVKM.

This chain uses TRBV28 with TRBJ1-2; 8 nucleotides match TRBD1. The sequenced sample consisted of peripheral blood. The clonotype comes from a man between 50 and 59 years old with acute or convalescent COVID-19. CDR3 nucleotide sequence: TGTGCCAGCAGTTTATTTGTTCAGGGGGCGTTTTTCAATGGCTACACCTTC. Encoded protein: CASSLFVQGAFFNGYTF.